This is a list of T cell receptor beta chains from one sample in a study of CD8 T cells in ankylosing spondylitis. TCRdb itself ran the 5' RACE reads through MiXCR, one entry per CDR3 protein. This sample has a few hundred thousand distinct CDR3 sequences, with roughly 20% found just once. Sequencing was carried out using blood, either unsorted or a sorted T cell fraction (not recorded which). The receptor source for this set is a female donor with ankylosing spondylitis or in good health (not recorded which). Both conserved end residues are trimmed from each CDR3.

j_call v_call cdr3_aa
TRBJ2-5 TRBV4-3 ASSQEGLVQETQY
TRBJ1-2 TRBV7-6 ASSLGTGQTLYGYT
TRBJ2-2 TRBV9 ASSPWSGNTGELF
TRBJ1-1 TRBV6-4 ASSTGPSTEAF
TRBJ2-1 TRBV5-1 ASSSGGMEQF
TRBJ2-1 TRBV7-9 ASSLNAPSYNEQF
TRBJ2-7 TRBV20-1 CARDPWTSGSYEQY
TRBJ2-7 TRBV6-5 ASSFLGTGVDEQY
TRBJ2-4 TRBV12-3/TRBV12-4 ASSSHPNSGRNIQY
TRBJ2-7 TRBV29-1 SVEGTGGSYEQY
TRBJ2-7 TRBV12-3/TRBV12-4 ASSFLAHEQY
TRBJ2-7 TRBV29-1 SASTGGSYEQY
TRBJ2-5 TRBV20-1 SATIPGQQETQY
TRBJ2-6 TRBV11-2 ASSFGGTGANVLT
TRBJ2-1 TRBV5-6 ASSLGTSGSYNEQF
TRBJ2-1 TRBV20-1 SASRHRTSWDNEQF
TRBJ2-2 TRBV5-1 ASSAQGSNTGELF
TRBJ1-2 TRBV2 ASAGNYGYT
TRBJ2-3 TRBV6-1 ATRSPDHTDTQY
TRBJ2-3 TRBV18 ASSPTGDTQY
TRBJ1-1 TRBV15 ATSAGVNTEAF
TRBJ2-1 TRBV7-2 ASSLEPPTSSYNEQF
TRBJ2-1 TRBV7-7 ASSPTSGIYNEQF
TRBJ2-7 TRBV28 ASSLRGATREQY
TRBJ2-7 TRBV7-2 ASSFHSGRALYYEQY
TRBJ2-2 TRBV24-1 ATSDPKNTGELF
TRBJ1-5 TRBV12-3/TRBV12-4 ASSWGGRNQPQH
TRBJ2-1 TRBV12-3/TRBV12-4 ASSLVPNEQF
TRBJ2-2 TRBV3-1 ASSQVRAGELF
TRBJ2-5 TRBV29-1 SVARMYQETQY
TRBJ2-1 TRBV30 AWSRLWNEQF
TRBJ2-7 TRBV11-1 ASSHPGPLYEQY
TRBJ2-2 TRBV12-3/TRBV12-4 ASSFSGPKGELF
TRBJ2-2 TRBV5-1 ASSLLRGRETGELF
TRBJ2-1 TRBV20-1 SARDPDRGTSGRLEQF
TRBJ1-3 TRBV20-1 SARGWDRGGNTIY
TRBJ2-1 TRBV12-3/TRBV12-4 ASSLPRAGQGHINEQF
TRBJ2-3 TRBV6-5 ASSYSSGSGADTQY
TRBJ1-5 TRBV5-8 ASSKAAGVMNNQPQH
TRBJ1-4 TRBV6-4 ASRKNGVGNEKLF
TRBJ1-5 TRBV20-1 SAFSTGGGYSNQPQH
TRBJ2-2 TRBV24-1 ATSDIGTAGELF
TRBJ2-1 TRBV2 ASLGEEQF
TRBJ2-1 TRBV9 ASSPKAGTYNEQF
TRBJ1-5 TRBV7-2 ASSGQGGNNQPQH
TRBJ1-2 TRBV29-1 SVEVMPANYGYT
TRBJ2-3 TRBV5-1 ASRPNPDLNTQY
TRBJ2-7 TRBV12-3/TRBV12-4 AICLSTSKTEQY
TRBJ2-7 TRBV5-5 ASGHRDRGDEQY
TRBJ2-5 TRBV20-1 SAEKDSGSGKQETQY
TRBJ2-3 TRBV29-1 SVELGVQTDTQY
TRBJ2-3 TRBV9 ASSSIIQDTQY